This is a list of T cell receptor beta chains from one sample in a study of PD-1 blockade in classical Hodgkin lymphoma. Sequencing used immunoSEQ multiplex PCR; TCRdb keeps in-frame clones, though not all of them. The profile shows around 23,000 clones, roughly 77% of them singletons. Sequenced material: peripheral blood mononuclear cells (PBMCs), taken before the second cycle of nivolumab. These TCRs come from a human donor with classical Hodgkin lymphoma. Both conserved end residues are part of each CDR3. Fields, in order: CDR3 protein, CDR3 DNA, clone size, V gene, D gene, J gene. A D gene is named only where the DNA matches it firmly. Expanded clones get a size class; other rows say once, few or many, or leave the size out.

CASSSGLADTDTQYF TGTGCCAGCAGCTCGGGACTAGCGGATACAGATACGCAGTATTTT . TRBV5-4 TRBD2 TRBJ2-3
CAINRGIEAFF TGTGCCATCAACCGGGGGATTGAAGCTTTCTTT medium-sized TRBV2 . TRBJ1-1
CAISRTRTETQYF TGTGCCATAAGCCGGACTAGGACAGAGACCCAGTACTTC . TRBV6-1 TRBD2 TRBJ2-5
CATSRDRGGRDYGYTF TGTGCCACCAGCAGAGATCGCGGGGGGCGAGACTATGGCTACACCTTC few TRBV15 . TRBJ1-2
CASSEIVFYGYTF TGTGCCAGCAGTGAAATCGTCTTCTATGGCTACACCTTC . TRBV25-1 . TRBJ1-2
CACSLYYDGTPTGELFF TGTGCCTGCAGTTTATATTATGATGGGACACCCACCGGGGAGCTGTTTTTT . TRBV27 . TRBJ2-2
CASSTRTGLNTGELFF TGTGCCAGTAGTACCCGGACAGGATTGAACACCGGGGAGCTGTTTTTT . TRBV19 TRBD1 TRBJ2-2
CASRNSGRGTYEQYF TGTGCCAGCAGAAATAGCGGGAGGGGAACCTACGAGCAGTACTTC . TRBV28 TRBD2 TRBJ2-7
CASSLNSLAAYNEQFF TGTGCCAGCAGCTTGAATTCACTAGCGGCTTACAATGAGCAGTTCTTC . TRBV5-4 TRBD2 TRBJ2-1
CASSSLAGWADTQYF TGTGCCAGCAGTTCCCTAGCGGGGTGGGCAGATACGCAGTATTTT . TRBV6-5 TRBD2 TRBJ2-3
CAWSLSGISNQPQHF TGTGCCTGGAGTCTAAGTGGGATTAGCAATCAGCCCCAGCATTTT . TRBV30 . TRBJ1-5
CASSYQGTDYEQYF TGTGCCAGCAGTTACCAGGGGACAGATTACGAGCAGTACTTC . TRBV6-5 TRBD1 TRBJ2-7
CASSYSSGVDTQYF TGTGCCAGCAGTTACTCTAGCGGGGTAGATACGCAGTATTTT . TRBV6-6 TRBD2 TRBJ2-3
CTSSYLGRGRELFF TGTACCAGCAGTTATTTGGGGCGGGGGAGGGAGCTGTTTTTT . TRBV6-5 TRBD2 TRBJ2-2
CASSLFFGGATDTQYF TGTGCCAGCAGCTTATTCTTCGGGGGGGCAACTGATACGCAGTATTTT once TRBV7-2 TRBD2 TRBJ2-3
CASSFYPGSASASDTQYF TGTGCCAGCAGCTTTTATCCCGGCAGTGCCTCTGCGTCGGATACGCAGTATTTT . TRBV11-2 . TRBJ2-3
CASSKRQYYEQYF TGTGCCAGTAGCAAGCGACAGTACTACGAGCAGTACTTC . TRBV19 . TRBJ2-7
CASSLTAFREQYF TGTGCCAGCAGCTTAACGGCATTTCGGGAGCAGTACTTC . TRBV7-8 . TRBJ2-7
CASSQVAYNEQFF TGCGCCAGCAGCCAAGTGGCCTACAATGAGCAGTTCTTC . TRBV4-3 . TRBJ2-1
CASSPTQGSYEKLFF TGTGCCAGCAGTCCGACACAGGGGAGTTACGAAAAACTGTTTTTT . TRBV2 TRBD1 TRBJ1-4
CASSLGLRNTIYF TGTGCCAGCAGCCTGGGTTTGCGAAACACCATATATTTT . TRBV7-9 . TRBJ1-3
CASSTGTYTGELFF TGTGCCAGCAGCACCGGGACATACACCGGGGAGCTGTTTTTT once TRBV7-9 . TRBJ2-2
CASSVDVRQPQHF TGTGCCAGCAGCGTAGACGTTAGACAGCCCCAGCATTTT . TRBV9 . TRBJ1-5
CAWSGNQETQYF TGTGCCTGGAGTGGAAACCAAGAGACCCAGTACTTC . TRBV30 . TRBJ2-5
CASSQVHGMTAQYF TGTGCCAGCAGCCAAGTGCACGGGATGACAGCGCAGTACTTC . TRBV14 . TRBJ2-7
CASSEGTSGSYEQYF TGTGCCAGCAGTGAAGGGACTAGCGGCTCCTACGAGCAGTACTTC . TRBV6-1 TRBD2 TRBJ2-7
CASSLVGDQPQHF TGTGCCAGCAGCTTAGTAGGTGATCAGCCCCAGCATTTT . TRBV7-9 . TRBJ1-5
CSVGRGENEKLFF TGCAGCGTGGGTCGCGGTGAGAATGAAAAACTGTTTTTT . TRBV29-1 . TRBJ1-4
CASSLDGQNQPQHF TGTGCCAGCAGCTTGGACGGCCAGAATCAGCCCCAGCATTTT once TRBV5-4 . TRBJ1-5
CASSLGQGAGANVLTF TGTGCCAGCAGCCTCGGACAGGGAGCTGGGGCCAACGTCCTGACTTTC . TRBV9 TRBD1 TRBJ2-6
CASSLGPREQYF TGTGCCAGCAGCTTAGGTCCCCGCGAGCAGTACTTC . TRBV11-3 . TRBJ2-7
CASTSGGGNQPQHF TGTGCCAGTACGTCCGGGGGGGGCAATCAGCCCCAGCATTTT . TRBV19 . TRBJ1-5
CASSLRAQSFNEKLFF TGTGCCAGCAGCTTGCGGGCACAGAGCTTTAATGAAAAACTGTTTTTT . TRBV5-4 . TRBJ1-4
CSAFNSLYGYTF TGCAGCGCGTTTAACAGCCTCTATGGCTACACCTTC . TRBV29-1 . TRBJ1-2
CASSYPLKGVYGYTF TGTGCCAGCAGTTACCCCCTTAAAGGGGTATATGGCTACACCTTC . TRBV6-5 . TRBJ1-2
CASSPTQGSTYEQYF TGTGCCAGCTCGCCGACACAGGGGTCAACCTACGAGCAGTACTTC . TRBV18 TRBD1 TRBJ2-7
CASSLNREKLFF TGTGCCAGCAGTCTTAACAGGGAAAAACTGTTTTTT . TRBV28 . TRBJ1-4
CASRYLIWSEAFF TGTGCCAGCAGATACCTGATCTGGTCTGAAGCTTTCTTT . TRBV6-6 . TRBJ1-1
CASSPPGGTEAFF TGTGCCAGCAGCCCCCCGGGAGGGACTGAAGCTTTCTTT . TRBV5-6 . TRBJ1-1
CASSYQGGAEAFF TGTGCCAGCAGCTACCAGGGGGGTGCTGAAGCTTTCTTT . TRBV13 TRBD1 TRBJ1-1
CASSMKLSTDTQYF TGTGCCAGTAGTATGAAGCTTAGCACAGATACGCAGTATTTT . TRBV19 . TRBJ2-3
CASSSRDREGRNEQFF TGTGCCAGCAGCTCCCGGGACAGGGAAGGAAGGAATGAGCAGTTCTTC . TRBV11-3 TRBD1 TRBJ2-1
CASSIRGVSNEKLFF TGTGCCAGTAGTATAAGGGGTGTTTCTAATGAAAAACTGTTTTTT . TRBV19 . TRBJ1-4
CASSLNPGSGLELFF TGCGCCAGCAGCTTGAACCCTGGTTCAGGTTTGGAACTGTTTTTT . TRBV5-1 . TRBJ1-4
CASSLVRRKTDTQYF TGTGCCAGCAGCTTAGTGAGGCGGAAGACAGATACGCAGTATTTT . TRBV11-2 . TRBJ2-3
CASSSSGTGRNTIYF TGTGCCAGCAGCTCATCCGGGACAGGGCGAAACACCATATATTTT . TRBV5-4 TRBD1 TRBJ1-3
CAIKSGISSTDTQYF TGTGCCATCAAATCCGGAATATCTAGCACAGATACGCAGTATTTT . TRBV10-3 . TRBJ2-3
CASSLSPSPDTQYF TGCGCCAGCAGCTTGAGCCCTTCTCCAGATACGCAGTATTTT . TRBV5-1 . TRBJ2-3
CASSTGTLNTEAFF TGTGCCAGCAGCACCGGGACACTGAACACTGAAGCTTTCTTT . TRBV2 . TRBJ1-1
CASSQEVYNEQFF TGCGCCAGCAGCCAAGAAGTTTACAATGAGCAGTTCTTC . TRBV4-1 . TRBJ2-1
CATSRGGRTDANYGYTF TGTGCCACCAGCAGAGGTGGGAGGACAGATGCTAACTATGGCTACACCTTC . TRBV15 . TRBJ1-2
CASTGAPFRPQHF TGTGCCAGCACTGGGGCCCCGTTTAGGCCCCAGCATTTT once TRBV6-5 . TRBJ1-5
CASKTVGANYGYTF TGTGCCAGCAAGACCGTAGGGGCTAACTATGGCTACACCTTC . TRBV6-1 . TRBJ1-2
CASSQGLGGTRTDTQYF TGCGCCAGCAGCCAAGGCCTCGGCGGGACCCGCACAGATACGCAGTATTTT . TRBV4-3 . TRBJ2-3
CASSVGSGTDTQYF TGTGCCAGCAGCGTAGGGTCTGGCACAGATACGCAGTATTTT . TRBV9 . TRBJ2-3